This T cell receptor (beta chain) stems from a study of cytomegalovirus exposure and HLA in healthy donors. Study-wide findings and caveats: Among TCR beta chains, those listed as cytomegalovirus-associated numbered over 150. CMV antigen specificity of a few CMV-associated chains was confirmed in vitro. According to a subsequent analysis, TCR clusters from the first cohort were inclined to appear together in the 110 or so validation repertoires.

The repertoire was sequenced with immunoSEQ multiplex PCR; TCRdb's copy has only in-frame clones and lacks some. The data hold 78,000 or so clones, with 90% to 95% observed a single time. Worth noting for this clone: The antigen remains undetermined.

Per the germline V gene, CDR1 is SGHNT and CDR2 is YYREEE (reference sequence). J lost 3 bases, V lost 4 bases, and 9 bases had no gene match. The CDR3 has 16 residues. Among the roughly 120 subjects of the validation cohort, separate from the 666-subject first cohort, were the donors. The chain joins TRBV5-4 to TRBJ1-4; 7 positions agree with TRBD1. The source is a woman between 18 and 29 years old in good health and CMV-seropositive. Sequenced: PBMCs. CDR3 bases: TGTGCCAGCAGCCGAGGACAGGAAATCCCTAATGAAAAACTGTTTTTT. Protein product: CASSRGQEIPNEKLFF.